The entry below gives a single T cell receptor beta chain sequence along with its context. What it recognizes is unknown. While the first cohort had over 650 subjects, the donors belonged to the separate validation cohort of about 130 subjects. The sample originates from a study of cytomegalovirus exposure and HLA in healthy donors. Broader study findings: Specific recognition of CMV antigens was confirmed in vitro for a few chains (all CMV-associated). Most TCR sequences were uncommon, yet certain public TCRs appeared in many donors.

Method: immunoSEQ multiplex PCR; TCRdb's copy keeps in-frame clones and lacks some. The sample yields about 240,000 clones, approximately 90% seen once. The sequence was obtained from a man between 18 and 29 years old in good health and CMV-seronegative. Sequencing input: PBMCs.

DNA of the CDR3: TGCAGCGTTGATAAAGGGGACAGGGGCGCCGCCTATGGCTACACCTTC. Residues: CSVDKGDRGAAYGYTF. The chain has TRBV29-1 and TRBJ1-2, with TRBD1 identical over 10 bases. This CDR3 contains 16 residues. Looked up from germline, CDR1 is SQVTM and CDR2 is ANQGSEA. J gave up 4 bases and V 3 bases, and 11 bases lay outside the gene matches. The whole variable domain, remainder taken from reference TRBV29-1 and TRBJ1-2, is SAVISQKPSRDICQRGTSLTIQCQVDSQVTMMFWYRQQPGQSLTLIATANQGSEATYESGFVIDKFPISRPNLTFSTLTVSNMSPEDSSIYLCSVDKGDRGAAYGYTFGSGTRLTVV.